This TCR beta chain was captured by sequencing in a study of glioma-infiltrating T cells. The germline V gene encodes CDR1 MNHNS and CDR2 SASEGT. The V end was cut by 7 bases, the J end by 4 bases, with 11 bases between. The CDR3 runs to 13 residues. Study findings and constraints: Tissue-blood divergence was below expectation in non-neoplastic patients, above in gliomas.

Concerning this clonotype itself: What it recognizes is unknown.

Using RNA template, CDR3s of TCR alpha and beta were amplified with iRepertoire arm-PCR. Tissue mRNA or PBMC total RNA, 100-400 ng, went into one-step reverse transcription and amplification. One entry per CDR3 protein results from TCRdb running MiXCR on the multiplex PCR reads. Found here are about 93,000 distinct CDR3 sequences, 35% to 45% of them singletons; the top ten hold 30% to 40%. The genes are TRBV6-1 and TRBJ2-1; D is perhaps TRBD2 (6 bases). This receptor was obtained from a human donor with low-grade glioma or glioblastoma, undergoing nonglioma brain surgery, or in good health (not recorded which). What was sequenced was glioma tissue, nonneoplastic brain tissue, or PBMCs (not recorded which). Here the CDR3 DNA reads TGTGCCAGCAAAGAGGGAGGATACAATGAGCAGTTCTTC. Translation: CASKEGGYNEQFF.